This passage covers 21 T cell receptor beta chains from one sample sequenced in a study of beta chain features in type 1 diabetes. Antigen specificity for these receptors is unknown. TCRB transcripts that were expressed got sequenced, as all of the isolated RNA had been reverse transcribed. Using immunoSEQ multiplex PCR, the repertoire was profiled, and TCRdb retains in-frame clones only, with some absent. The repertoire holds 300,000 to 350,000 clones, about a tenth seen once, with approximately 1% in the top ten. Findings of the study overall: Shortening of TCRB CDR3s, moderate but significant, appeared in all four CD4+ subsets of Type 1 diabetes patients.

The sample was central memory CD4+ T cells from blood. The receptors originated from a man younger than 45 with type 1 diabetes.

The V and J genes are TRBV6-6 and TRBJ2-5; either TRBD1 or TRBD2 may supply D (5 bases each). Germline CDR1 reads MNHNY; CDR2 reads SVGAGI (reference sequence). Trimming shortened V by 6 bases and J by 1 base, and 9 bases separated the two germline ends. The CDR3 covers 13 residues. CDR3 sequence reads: CASSWGRQETQYF. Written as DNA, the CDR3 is TGTGCCAGCAGCTGGGGACGCCAAGAGACCCAGTACTTC.

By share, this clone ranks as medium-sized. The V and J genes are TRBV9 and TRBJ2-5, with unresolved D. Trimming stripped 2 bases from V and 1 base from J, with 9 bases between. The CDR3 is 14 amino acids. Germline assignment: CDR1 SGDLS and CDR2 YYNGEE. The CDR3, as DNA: TGTGCCAGCAGCGTGGGGTCCTCCCAAGAGACCCAGTACTTC. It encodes CASSVGSSQETQYF.

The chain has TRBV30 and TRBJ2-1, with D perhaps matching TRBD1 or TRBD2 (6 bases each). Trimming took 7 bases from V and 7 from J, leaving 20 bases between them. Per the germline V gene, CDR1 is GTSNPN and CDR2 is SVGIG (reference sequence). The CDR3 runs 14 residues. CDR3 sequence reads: CASKWGASTNEQFF. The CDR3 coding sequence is TGTGCCTCGAAATGGGGGGCTAGCACGAATGAGCAGTTCTTC.

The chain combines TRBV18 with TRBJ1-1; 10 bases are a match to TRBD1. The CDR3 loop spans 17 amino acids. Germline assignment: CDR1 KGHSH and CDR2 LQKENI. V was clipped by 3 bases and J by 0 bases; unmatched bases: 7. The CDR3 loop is CASSPGGQGFMNTEAFF. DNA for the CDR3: TGTGCCAGCTCACCGGGGGGACAGGGGTTCATGAACACTGAAGCTTTCTTT.

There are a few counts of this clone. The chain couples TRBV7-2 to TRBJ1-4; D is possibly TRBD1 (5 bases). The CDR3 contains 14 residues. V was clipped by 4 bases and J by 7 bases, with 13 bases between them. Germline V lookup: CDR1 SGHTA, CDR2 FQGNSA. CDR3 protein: CASSSQGGSEKLFF. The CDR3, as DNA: TGTGCCAGCAGCTCGCAGGGTGGAAGTGAAAAACTGTTTTTT.

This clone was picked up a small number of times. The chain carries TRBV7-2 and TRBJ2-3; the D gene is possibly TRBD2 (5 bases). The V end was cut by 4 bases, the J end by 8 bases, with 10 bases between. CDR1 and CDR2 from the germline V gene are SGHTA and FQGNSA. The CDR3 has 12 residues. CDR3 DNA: TGTGCCAGCAGCTCCATTCGGGGTACGCAGTATTTT. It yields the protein CASSSIRGTQYF.

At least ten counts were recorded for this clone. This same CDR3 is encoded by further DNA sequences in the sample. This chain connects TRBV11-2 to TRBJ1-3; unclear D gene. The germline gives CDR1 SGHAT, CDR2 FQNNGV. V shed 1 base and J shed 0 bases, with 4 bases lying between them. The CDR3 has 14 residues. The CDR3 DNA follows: TGTGCCAGCAGCTTAGGGTCCTCTGGAAACACCATATATTTT. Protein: CASSLGSSGNTIYF.

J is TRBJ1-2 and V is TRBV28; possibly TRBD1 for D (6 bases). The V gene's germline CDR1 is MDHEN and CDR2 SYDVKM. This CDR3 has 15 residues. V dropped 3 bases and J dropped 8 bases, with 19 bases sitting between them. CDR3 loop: CASSFPGTFSRGYTF. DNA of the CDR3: TGTGCCAGCAGTTTCCCCGGGACATTCTCCCGGGGCTACACCTTC.

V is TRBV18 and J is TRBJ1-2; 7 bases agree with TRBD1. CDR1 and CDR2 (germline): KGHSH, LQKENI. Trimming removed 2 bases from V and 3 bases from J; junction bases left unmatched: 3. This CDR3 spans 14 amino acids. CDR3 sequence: CASSPTDRDYGYTF. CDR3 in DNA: TGTGCCAGCTCACCAACCGACAGGGACTATGGCTACACCTTC.

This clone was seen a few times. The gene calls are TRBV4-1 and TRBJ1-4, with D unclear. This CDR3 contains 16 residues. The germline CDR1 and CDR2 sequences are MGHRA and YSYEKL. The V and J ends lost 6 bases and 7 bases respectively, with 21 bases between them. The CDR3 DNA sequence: TGCGCCAGCAGTCGTCAAGCAACGGAATCGGGTGAAAAACTGTTTTTT. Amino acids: CASSRQATESGEKLFF.

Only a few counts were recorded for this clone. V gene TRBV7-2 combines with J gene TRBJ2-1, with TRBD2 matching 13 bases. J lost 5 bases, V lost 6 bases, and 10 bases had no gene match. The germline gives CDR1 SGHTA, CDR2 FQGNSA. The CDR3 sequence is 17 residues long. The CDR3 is CASSLRLAGGPHNEQFF. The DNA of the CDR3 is TGTGCCAGCAGTCTTAGACTAGCGGGGGGTCCCCACAATGAGCAGTTCTTC.

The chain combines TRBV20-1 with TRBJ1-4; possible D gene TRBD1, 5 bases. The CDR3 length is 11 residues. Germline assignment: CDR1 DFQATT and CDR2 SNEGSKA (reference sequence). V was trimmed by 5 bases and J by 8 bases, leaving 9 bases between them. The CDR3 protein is CSAYDREKLFF. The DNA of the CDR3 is TGCAGTGCTTACGACAGAGAAAAACTGTTTTTT.

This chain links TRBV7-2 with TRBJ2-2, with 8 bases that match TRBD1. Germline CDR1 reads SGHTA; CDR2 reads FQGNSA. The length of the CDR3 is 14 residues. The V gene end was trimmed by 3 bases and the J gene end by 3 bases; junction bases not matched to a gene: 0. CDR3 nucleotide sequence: TGTGCCAGCAGCTTGGGACAGGACACCGGGGAGCTGTTTTTT. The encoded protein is CASSLGQDTGELFF.

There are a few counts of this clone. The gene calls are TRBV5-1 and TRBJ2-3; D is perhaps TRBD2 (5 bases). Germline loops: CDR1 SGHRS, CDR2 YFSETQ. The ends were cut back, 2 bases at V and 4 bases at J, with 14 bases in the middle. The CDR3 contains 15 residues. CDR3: CASSFGGMDPDTQYF. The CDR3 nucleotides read TGCGCCAGCAGCTTTGGAGGAATGGACCCAGATACGCAGTATTTT.

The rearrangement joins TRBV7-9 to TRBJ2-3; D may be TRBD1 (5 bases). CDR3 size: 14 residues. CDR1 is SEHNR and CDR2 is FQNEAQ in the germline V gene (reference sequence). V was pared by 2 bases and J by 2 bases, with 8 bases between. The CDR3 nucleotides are TGTGCCAGCAGCTTACTCAGGGCCACAGATACGCAGTATTTT. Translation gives CASSLLRATDTQYF.

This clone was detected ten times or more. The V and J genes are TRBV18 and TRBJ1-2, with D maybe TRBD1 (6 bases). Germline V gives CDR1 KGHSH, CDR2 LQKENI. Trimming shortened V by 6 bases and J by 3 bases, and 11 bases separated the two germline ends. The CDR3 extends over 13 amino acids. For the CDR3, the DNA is TGTGCCAGCTCGGGGGGGCAGGACTATGGCTACACCTTC. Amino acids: CASSGGQDYGYTF.

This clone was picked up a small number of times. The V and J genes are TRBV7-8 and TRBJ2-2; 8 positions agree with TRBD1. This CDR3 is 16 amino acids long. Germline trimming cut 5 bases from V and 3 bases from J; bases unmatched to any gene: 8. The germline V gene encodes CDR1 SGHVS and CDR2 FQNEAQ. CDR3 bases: TGTGCCAGCAGCCCACGGACAGGGTTGGACACCGGGGAGCTGTTTTTT. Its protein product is CASSPRTGLDTGELFF. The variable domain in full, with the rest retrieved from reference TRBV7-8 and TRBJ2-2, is GAGVSQSPRYKVAKRGQDVALRCDPISGHVSLFWYQQALGQGPEFLTYFQNEAQLDKSGLPSDRFFAERPEGSVSTLKIQRTQQEDSAVYLCASSPRTGLDTGELFFGEGSRLTVL.

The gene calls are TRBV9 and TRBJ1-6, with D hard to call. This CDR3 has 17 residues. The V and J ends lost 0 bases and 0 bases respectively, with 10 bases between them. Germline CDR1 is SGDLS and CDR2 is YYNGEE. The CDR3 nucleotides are TGTGCCAGCAGCGTAGACTGGCAGTACTCCTATAATTCACCCCTCCACTTT. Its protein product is CASSVDWQYSYNSPLHF.

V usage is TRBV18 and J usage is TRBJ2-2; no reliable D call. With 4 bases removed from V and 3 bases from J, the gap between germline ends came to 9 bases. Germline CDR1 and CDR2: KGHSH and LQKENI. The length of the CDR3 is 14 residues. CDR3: CASSLNQYTGELFF. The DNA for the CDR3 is TGTGCCAGCTCACTAAATCAGTACACCGGGGAGCTGTTTTTT.

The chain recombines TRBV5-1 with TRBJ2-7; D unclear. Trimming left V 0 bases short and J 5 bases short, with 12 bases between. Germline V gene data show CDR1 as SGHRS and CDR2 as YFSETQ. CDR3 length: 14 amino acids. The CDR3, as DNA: TGCGCCAGCAGCTTGGTTTGGGGAAGCGACGAGCAGTACTTC. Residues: CASSLVWGSDEQYF.

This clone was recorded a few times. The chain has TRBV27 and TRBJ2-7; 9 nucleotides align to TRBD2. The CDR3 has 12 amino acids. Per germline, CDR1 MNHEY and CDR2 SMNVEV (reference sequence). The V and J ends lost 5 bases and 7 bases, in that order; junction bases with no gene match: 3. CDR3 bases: TGTGCCAGCAGTCCCGGACTAGCGGAGCAGTACTTC. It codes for CASSPGLAEQYF.